These 4 T cell receptor beta chains were all obtained from the same sample, sequenced in a study of regulatory T cells in long-lasting Graves disease. As for time point: persistent/refractory GD, antithyroid drugs over 5 years with positive TRAb. Scientists built the TCR library using RNA that was extracted from PBMCs. Arm-PCR of CDR3 regions with iRepertoire HTBI primers generated TCR beta libraries. One entry per CDR3 protein results from TCRdb running MiXCR on the multiplex PCR reads. This sample carries fewer than 600,000 distinct CDR3 sequences, under 25% of them seen once, and the ten largest clones take around 13%. Sample: peripheral blood mononuclear cells (PBMCs), taken when the disease was refractory, from a patient treated with antithyroid drugs. The receptors derive from a female donor with Graves disease.

This clonotype has at least ten counts. J is TRBJ2-5 and V is TRBV11-3; TRBD1 matches at 8 bases. The ends lost 4 bases at V and 5 bases at J; junction bases unmatched: 9. Germline V gene data show CDR1 as SGHNT and CDR2 as YENEEA. The CDR3 covers 15 residues. The CDR3 coding sequence is TGTGCCAGCAGCTACGGACAGGGTAATATGGAGACCCAGTACTTC. Protein product: CASSYGQGNMETQYF.

This clonotype was observed many times. The chain carries TRBV15 and TRBJ2-7; D might be TRBD1 (6 bases). Germline V CDR1 and CDR2: LNHNV, YYDKDF (reference sequence). This CDR3 contains 14 residues. The ends were cut back, 5 bases at V and 4 bases at J, with 15 bases in the middle. CDR3 protein: CATSYAQGKYEQYF. For the CDR3, the DNA is TGTGCCACCAGCTATGCCCAGGGGAAGTACGAGCAGTACTTC. The full variable domain, in which reference TRBV15 and TRBJ2-7 provide the parts outside the CDR3, is DAMVIQNPRYQVTQFGKPVTLSCSQTLNHNVMYWYQQKSSQAPKLLFHYYDKDFNNEADTPDNFQSRRPNTSFCFLDIRSPGLGDTAMYLCATSYAQGKYEQYFGPGTRLTVT.

This clonotype was recorded at least ten times. The V gene is TRBV18, the J gene TRBJ2-5, with D perhaps matching TRBD1 (6 bases). V lost 5 bases to trimming and J lost 3 bases, with 13 bases between them. The CDR3 spans 14 residues. The germline V gene encodes CDR1 KGHSH and CDR2 LQKENI. DNA of the CDR3: TGTGCCAGCTCAATACGTGGGGGCGAAGAGACCCAGTACTTC. It specifies CASSIRGGEETQYF.

This clonotype was seen a handful of times. The gene calls are TRBV6-2 or TRBV6-3 and TRBJ1-6, with D unresolved. With 4 bases removed from V and 4 bases from J, the gap between germline ends came to 20 bases. Germline values: CDR1 MNHEY, CDR2 SVGEGT. This CDR3 has 18 amino acids. The CDR3 coding sequence is TGTGCCAGCAGTTCCACCTTAGACCGTACCCTGTATAATTCACCCCTCCACTTT. This encodes CASSSTLDRTLYNSPLHF.